This TCR beta chain is from a study of CD8 T cells in acute hepatitis C reinfection. Study observations and caveats: TRBV04 and TRBV06 were preferentially used in all groups, not explained by naive pool overrepresentation. Differing sequencing approaches may have limited exact matches to other epitopes.

The time point was: acute HCV infection, within 168 days of estimated infection date. The hepatitis C virus-specific receptor repertoire was characterized directly ex vivo, with no prior expansion in culture. Donors were people who inject drugs, followed every 3 months. A tetramer loaded with NS3 peptide 1073-1081 identified HCV-specific cells. The protocol was immunoSEQ multiplex PCR, while the TCRdb copy is restricted to in-frame clones and leaves out a portion. The sample has about 1,400 clones, 40% to 60% seen once. CDR1 is MGHRA, CDR2 YSYEKL, per germline. Trimming removed 0 bases from V and 3 bases from J; junction bases left unmatched: 15. The CDR3 is made up of 20 amino acids.

The sequence came from a woman younger than 35 who spontaneously cleared hepatitis C infection. This rearrangement joins TRBV4-1 to TRBJ2-1; the match to TRBD2 covers 9 bases. The specimen was HCV NS3-1073 tetramer-sorted CD8+ T cells from PBMCs, collected during acute infection. The CDR3, as DNA: TGCGCCAGCAGCCAAGATGGGGGCCAGAGACTAGCGGTTATCTACAATGAGCAGTTCTTC. Protein: CASSQDGGQRLAVIYNEQFF.